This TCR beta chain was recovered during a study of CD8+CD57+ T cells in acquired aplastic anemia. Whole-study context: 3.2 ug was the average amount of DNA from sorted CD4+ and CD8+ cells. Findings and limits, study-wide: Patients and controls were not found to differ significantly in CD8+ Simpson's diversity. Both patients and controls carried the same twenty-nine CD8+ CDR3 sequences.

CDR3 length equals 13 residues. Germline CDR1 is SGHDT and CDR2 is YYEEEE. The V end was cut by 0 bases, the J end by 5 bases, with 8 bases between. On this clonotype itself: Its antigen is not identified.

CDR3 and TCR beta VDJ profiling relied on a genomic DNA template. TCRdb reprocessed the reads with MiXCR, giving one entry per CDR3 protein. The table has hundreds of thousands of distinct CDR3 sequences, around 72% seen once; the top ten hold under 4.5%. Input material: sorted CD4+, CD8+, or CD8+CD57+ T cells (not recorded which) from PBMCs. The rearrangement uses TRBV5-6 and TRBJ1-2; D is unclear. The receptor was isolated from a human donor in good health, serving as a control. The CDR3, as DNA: TGTGCCAGCAGCTTGGTTCGGACGTATGGCTACACCTTC. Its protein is CASSLVRTYGYTF.